This TCR beta chain was found in a study of cytomegalovirus exposure and HLA in healthy donors. With 60 Vbeta and 13 Jbeta primers, the PCR was carried out. Clones were sequenced by immunoSEQ multiplex PCR, and TCRdb holds only the in-frame ones, with some missing. The table lists 120,000 or so clones, around 84% of them singletons. The CDR3 totals 15 residues. The sequencing sample was made of PBMCs. The receptor comes from a man younger than 35 in good health and CMV-seronegative. The chain uses TRBV21-1 and TRBJ1-2; the DNA was not used to check the table's D call, TRBD1. TRBV21-1 is shown as a pseudogene. Written as DNA, the CDR3 is TGTGCCAGCGGGGGCCAGGGGGCAGCTAACTATGGCTACACCTTC. Amino acids: CASGGQGAANYGYTF.